A single sample is the source of the 25 T cell receptor beta chains below, sequenced in a study of T cell responses to AZD1222 COVID-19 vaccine. Assay used: immunoSEQ multiplex PCR; TCRdb lists only in-frame clones, some missing. Of roughly 180,000 clones detected, 85% to 90% appear once; the ten largest clones hold 2.5% to 3%. The sequenced sample was peripheral blood, obtained on day 0 of MenACWY control vaccination. These receptors were taken from an adult in good health.

The V gene is TRBV28, the J gene TRBJ2-7, with 10 bases aligning to TRBD1. J was trimmed by 2 bases and V by 5 bases; bases with no gene match: 6. Per the germline V gene, CDR1 is MDHEN and CDR2 is SYDVKM. The CDR3 is 15 amino acids. CDR3 in amino acids: CASSPDRGGTYEQYF. DNA of the CDR3: TGTGCCAGCAGTCCGGACAGGGGGGGGACCTACGAGCAGTACTTC.

The rearrangement joins TRBV7-9 to TRBJ2-7; weak D call: TRBD1 (5 bases). The CDR3 length is 13 residues. Germline values: CDR1 SEHNR, CDR2 FQNEAQ (reference sequence). Trimming stripped 5 bases from V and 6 bases from J, with 14 bases between. The CDR3 coding sequence is TGTGCCAGCAGCACTCCAGGGTTTAGCGAGCAGTACTTC. Protein product: CASSTPGFSEQYF.

The chain joins TRBV19 to TRBJ2-2, with D possibly being TRBD1 (5 bases). The V gene's germline CDR1 is LNHDA and CDR2 SQIVND (reference sequence). The CDR3 has 14 amino acids. V was clipped by 3 bases and J by 3 bases, with 8 bases between them. The CDR3 DNA reads TGTGCCAGTAGTATGCAGGGCTACACCGGGGAGCTGTTTTTT. Its protein is CASSMQGYTGELFF.

This rearrangement joins TRBV6-5 to TRBJ1-1; D is undetermined. The CDR3 length is 11 residues. The V gene lost 5 bases and the J gene lost 3 bases, with 4 bases spanning the gap. Germline loops: CDR1 MNHEY, CDR2 SVGAGI. The CDR3 spells CASSLDTEAFF. The CDR3 DNA reads TGTGCCAGCAGTCTCGACACTGAAGCTTTCTTT.

For the CDR3, the DNA is TGCGCCAGCAGCCCCCGCGGATTTGAAGCTTTCTTT. It translates to CASSPRGFEAFF. This rearrangement joins TRBV5-1 to TRBJ1-1; unclear D gene. The CDR3 runs 12 residues. Trimming shortened V by 4 bases and J by 7 bases, and 11 bases separated the two germline ends. Germline CDR1 SGHRS, CDR2 YFSETQ.

To note about this clone: Other DNA sequences in the same sample also yield this CDR3. V and J are TRBV18 and TRBJ1-5; tentative D call: TRBD1 (5 bases). The CDR3 runs to 13 residues. Germline lookup yields CDR1 KGHSH and CDR2 LQKENI. Trimming stripped 3 bases from V and 5 bases from J, with 8 bases between. CDR3 DNA: TGTGCCAGCTCACCGGGGGAAGATCAGCCCCAGCATTTT. Translated, it gives CASSPGEDQPQHF.

J is TRBJ2-3 and V is TRBV18; D could derive from TRBD1 or TRBD2 (6 bases each). With 2 bases removed from V and 3 bases from J, the gap between germline ends came to 15 bases. CDR1 KGHSH and CDR2 LQKENI come from the germline V gene. The CDR3 contains 16 residues. The CDR3 here is CASSPARGGGTDTQYF. CDR3 nucleotides: TGTGCCAGCTCACCAGCCAGGGGAGGTGGTACAGATACGCAGTATTTT. Combining the CDR3 with reference TRBV18 and TRBJ2-3 gives the whole variable domain NAGVMQNPRHLVRRRGQEARLRCSPMKGHSHVYWYRQLPEEGLKFMVYLQKENIIDESGMPKERFSAEFPKEGPSILRIQQVVRGDSAAYFCASSPARGGGTDTQYFGPGTRLTVL.

This chain links TRBV9 with TRBJ2-3; D remains ambiguous. The CDR3 runs 14 residues. The ends were cut back, 3 bases at V and 6 bases at J, with 14 bases in the middle. CDR1 SGDLS and CDR2 YYNGEE come from the germline V gene. CDR3: CASSGSQVLDTQYF. CDR3 sequence (DNA): TGTGCCAGCAGCGGTAGCCAAGTCTTGGATACGCAGTATTTT.

This chain links TRBV2 with TRBJ1-1; a possible D gene is TRBD1 (5 bases). There are 16 residues in the CDR3. Trimming shortened V by 4 bases and J by 4 bases, and 19 bases separated the two germline ends. Germline-derived CDR1 and CDR2 are SNHLY and FYNNEI. The CDR3 here is CASSAGRNGGGTEAFF. CDR3 sequence (DNA): TGTGCCAGCAGTGCCGGCAGGAATGGGGGTGGCACTGAAGCTTTCTTT.

This clone came up a few times. The V and J genes are TRBV19 and TRBJ2-7; the match to TRBD1 covers 10 bases. CDR3 size: 15 residues. Germline CDR1 is LNHDA and CDR2 is SQIVND (reference sequence). Trimming at V came to 7 bases and at J to 1 base, leaving 7 bases not matched to a gene. The chain's CDR3 is CASTLTGGDSYEQYF. The CDR3, as DNA: TGTGCCAGTACCCTGACAGGGGGCGATTCCTACGAGCAGTACTTC.

The chain carries TRBV7-3 and TRBJ2-3; the match to TRBD1 covers 9 bases. This CDR3 contains 15 residues. Losses at the gene ends were 4 bases for V and 6 bases for J; bases not matched to a gene: 8. Germline CDR1 SGHTA, CDR2 FQGTGA. CDR3 region: CASSWGGTGLDTQYF. The CDR3 nucleotides are TGTGCCAGCAGCTGGGGAGGGACAGGGTTGGATACGCAGTATTTT.

The rearrangement uses TRBV2 and TRBJ1-4; 7 bases map to TRBD1. The CDR3 consists of 13 residues. With V trimmed by 9 bases and J by 7 bases, 8 bases remained unmatched. Germline CDR1 SNHLY, CDR2 FYNNEI. In nucleotides, the CDR3 is TGTGCCAGACAGGGGTCACGGGGTGAAAAACTGTTTTTT. Encoded protein: CARQGSRGEKLFF.

V usage is TRBV7-2 and J usage is TRBJ2-3; 9 nucleotides align to TRBD2. This CDR3 is 16 amino acids long. Unmatched junction bases numbered 1, after V lost 0 bases and J lost 0 bases. CDR1 is SGHTA and CDR2 is FQGNSA in the germline V gene. The CDR3 coding sequence is TGTGCCAGCAGCTTAGCGACTAGCGGTAGCACAGATACGCAGTATTTT. Its translation is CASSLATSGSTDTQYF.

This clone came up once. The V and J genes are TRBV30 and TRBJ1-2; D unclear. The germline V gene encodes CDR1 GTSNPN and CDR2 SVGIG (reference sequence). V lost 1 base and J lost 8, with 14 bases in between. The CDR3 length is 13 residues. The DNA of the CDR3 is TGTGCCTGGAGTGAGGCTTTAATACACGGCTACACCTTC. This gives the protein CAWSEALIHGYTF.

The V gene is TRBV20-1, the J gene TRBJ1-2, with 7 positions matching TRBD1. This CDR3 region has 13 residues. After removal of 3 bases from V and 8 bases from J, the junction contained 9 bases not matched to a gene. Germline CDR1 and CDR2: DFQATT and SNEGSKA (reference sequence). DNA of the CDR3: TGCAGTGCTAGTGAGGGGGCGGCATACGGCTACACCTTC. Protein sequence: CSASEGAAYGYTF.

The rearrangement links TRBV28 to TRBJ2-7; 8 bases are a match to TRBD2. This CDR3 has 15 amino acids. Germline V lookup: CDR1 MDHEN, CDR2 SYDVKM. V dropped 6 bases and J dropped 5; count of bases not matched to a gene: 12. CDR3 loop: CASSPRVGGGNEQYF. CDR3 bases: TGTGCCAGCAGCCCTAGAGTTGGCGGGGGGAACGAGCAGTACTTC. The complete variable domain, with remaining parts taken from reference TRBV28 and TRBJ2-7, reads DVKVTQSSRYLVKRTGEKVFLECVQDMDHENMFWYRQDPGLGLRLIYFSYDVKMKEKGDIPEGYSVSREKKERFSLILESASTNQTSMYLCASSPRVGGGNEQYFGPGTRLTVT.

The V gene is TRBV27, the J gene TRBJ2-5; 13 bases are a match to TRBD2. The germline V gene has CDR1 MNHEY and CDR2 SMNVEV (reference sequence). This CDR3 comprises 16 residues. V lost 2 bases to trimming and J lost 4 bases; unmatched junction nucleotides: 4. The CDR3: CASSLGTSGTRETQYF. Written as DNA, the CDR3 is TGTGCCAGCAGTTTAGGGACTAGCGGGACAAGAGAGACCCAGTACTTC.

The V gene is TRBV19, the J gene TRBJ2-7, with 7 nucleotides matching TRBD2. The CDR3 extends over 13 amino acids. Trimming removed 5 bases from V and 2 bases from J; junction bases left unmatched: 3. Germline V CDR1 and CDR2: LNHDA, SQIVND (reference sequence). The DNA of the CDR3 is TGTGCCAGTAGTTCGGCGGGGGCCTACGAGCAGTACTTC. Residues: CASSSAGAYEQYF.

The chain employs TRBV27 and TRBJ2-7, with D tentatively TRBD1 (5 bases). V was pared by 0 bases and J by 3 bases, with 9 bases between. The germline CDR1 and CDR2 sequences are MNHEY and SMNVEV (reference sequence). The CDR3 totals 14 residues. Here the CDR3 DNA reads TGTGCCAGCAGTTTATCCCTCAGGGTCTACGAGCAGTACTTC. Protein: CASSLSLRVYEQYF.

This sequence joins TRBV19 and TRBJ1-5, with D unresolved. Germline V gives CDR1 LNHDA, CDR2 SQIVND (reference sequence). The CDR3 has 13 residues. V was cut by 7 bases and J by 9 bases, with 16 bases left in between. The CDR3 DNA reads TGTGCCAGTATGATCAAAGGTTGGGGGCCCCAGCATTTT. Translation gives CASMIKGWGPQHF.

The gene calls are TRBV28 and TRBJ2-7, with 7 bases aligning to TRBD2. Per the germline V gene, CDR1 is MDHEN and CDR2 is SYDVKM. There are 15 residues in the CDR3. Trimming removed 6 bases from V and 4 bases from J; junction bases left unmatched: 12. CDR3 DNA: TGTGCCAGCAGCTACCAAGCGGGAACGGTTTACGAGCAGTACTTC. It codes for CASSYQAGTVYEQYF.

Only a few counts were recorded for this clone. The J gene is TRBJ1-5, the V gene TRBV4-1; D not certain. Deletions cut 0 bases from V and 7 bases from J, with 13 bases between. This CDR3 has 15 amino acids. CDR1 is MGHRA and CDR2 is YSYEKL in the germline V gene. CDR3 sequence reads: CASSQEGVEAQPQHF. The CDR3 DNA reads TGCGCCAGCAGCCAAGAGGGAGTGGAAGCCCAGCCCCAGCATTTT.

CDR3 protein: CASSVAPGLGQETQYF. Written as DNA, the CDR3 is TGTGCCAGCAGCGTAGCACCAGGGCTGGGCCAAGAGACCCAGTACTTC. The chain joins TRBV9 to TRBJ2-5, with D tentatively TRBD1 (5 bases). V shed 0 bases and J shed 1 base, with 13 bases lying between them. Per germline, CDR1 SGDLS and CDR2 YYNGEE. The CDR3 loop spans 16 amino acids. The full variable domain, rest sourced from reference TRBV9 and TRBJ2-5, is DSGVTQTPKHLITATGQRVTLRCSPRSGDLSVYWYQQSLDQGLQFLIQYYNGEERAKGNILERFSAQQFPDLHSELNLSSLELGDSALYFCASSVAPGLGQETQYFGPGTRLLVL.

The sample holds a few counts of this clone. The chain links TRBV19 to TRBJ1-4, with D possibly being TRBD1 (6 bases). Trimming shortened V by 5 bases and J by 5 bases, and 12 bases separated the two germline ends. The CDR3 length is 14 residues. Germline V gives CDR1 LNHDA, CDR2 SQIVND (reference sequence). The CDR3 DNA follows: TGTGCCAGTAGTGTCCAGGGGAGAAATGAAAAACTGTTTTTT. Translated: CASSVQGRNEKLFF.

The chain couples TRBV29-1 to TRBJ1-4; no clear D. Between the trimmed V and J ends, which lost 7 bases and 6 bases, there was a span of 12 bases. The CDR3 has 12 amino acids. Germline CDR1 and CDR2: SQVTM and ANQGSEA. CDR3 loop: CSALVFDEKLFF. CDR3 DNA sequence: TGCAGCGCCCTTGTATTTGATGAAAAACTGTTTTTT.